A single sample is the source of the 27 T cell receptor beta chains below, sequenced in a study of early T cells in non-severe SARS-CoV-2 infection. TCRdb called the 5' RACE reads again in MiXCR, with one record for every CDR3 protein. The sample records about 49,000 distinct CDR3 sequences, 12% being singletons. Material for sequencing was whole blood. These receptors were obtained from an adult who was a healthcare worker with PCR-confirmed SARS-CoV-2 infection or an uninfected control (not recorded which).

The J gene is TRBJ2-7, the V gene TRBV28; possibly TRBD1 or TRBD2 for D (6 bases each). Trimming cost V 5 bases and J 1 base, with 15 bases left between them. The CDR3 has 15 residues. The germline V gene encodes CDR1 MDHEN and CDR2 SYDVKM. CDR3 region: CASSGRGASSYEQYF. The CDR3 DNA is TGTGCCAGCAGTGGTAGGGGGGCCTCTTCCTACGAGCAGTACTTC. Together with reference TRBV28 and TRBJ2-7, the CDR3 gives the full variable domain: DVKVTQSSRYLVKRTGEKVFLECVQDMDHENMFWYRQDPGLGLRLIYFSYDVKMKEKGDIPEGYSVSREKKERFSLILESASTNQTSMYLCASSGRGASSYEQYFGPGTRLTVT.

This clonotype was picked up many times. The chain recombines TRBV12-3 or TRBV12-4 with TRBJ1-2; no clear D. V lost 5 bases and J lost 6, with 16 bases in between. This CDR3 comprises 14 residues. CDR3 region: CASSLSTGSDGYTF. The DNA for the CDR3 is TGTGCCAGCAGTCTCTCGACGGGGTCTGATGGCTACACCTTC.

This clonotype appeared many times. This chain joins TRBV28 and TRBJ1-2; D possibly corresponds to TRBD1 (6 bases). Trimming stripped 3 bases from V and 4 bases from J, with 9 bases between. The germline CDR1 and CDR2 sequences are MDHEN and SYDVKM. The CDR3 consists of 13 residues. The CDR3 protein is CASSFQQGYGYTF. As DNA, the CDR3 is TGTGCCAGCAGTTTTCAACAGGGCTATGGCTACACCTTC.

The rearrangement uses TRBV25-1 and TRBJ1-1; D gene uncertain. V was shortened by 2 bases and J by 2 bases, with 9 bases between the two germline ends. CDR1 is MGHDK, CDR2 SYGVNS, per germline. This CDR3 is built from 14 residues. The CDR3, as DNA: TGTGCCAGCAGTGAAGCGGTTCTTAACACTGAAGCTTTCTTT. Protein product: CASSEAVLNTEAFF.

By its share, this clonotype is medium-sized. This rearrangement joins TRBV6-5 to TRBJ2-7; D not resolved. Germline assignment: CDR1 MNHEY and CDR2 SVGAGI. This CDR3 contains 14 residues. V was cut by 10 bases and J by 0 bases, with 16 bases left in between. CDR3 DNA sequence: TGTGCCACTACAAGAGGTCCTACCTCCTACGAGCAGTACTTC. Translating it yields CATTRGPTSYEQYF.

This clonotype has a handful of counts. The V call is TRBV19, the J call TRBJ2-7; unclear D gene. From germline, CDR1 is LNHDA and CDR2 SQIVND (reference sequence). Trimming cost V 4 bases and J 3 bases, with 10 bases left between them. This CDR3 contains 13 residues. The CDR3 nucleotides read TGTGCCAGTAGTAACGGAGAAGACTACGAGCAGTACTTC. This sequence encodes CASSNGEDYEQYF.

This clonotype was observed at least ten times. The rearrangement links TRBV4-1 to TRBJ2-5, with D possibly matching TRBD2 (7 bases). Trimming took 1 base from V and 4 from J, leaving 19 bases between them. Germline CDR1 MGHRA, CDR2 YSYEKL. The CDR3 consists of 17 residues. The CDR3 region is CASSQGSGQGRGETQYF. The CDR3 region has the DNA TGCGCCAGCAGCCAAGGTAGTGGGCAGGGGAGGGGAGAGACCCAGTACTTC.

A few counts support this clonotype. V and J are TRBV9 and TRBJ2-3; 8 bases line up with TRBD2. V was pared by 1 base and J by 1 base, with 5 bases of the junction left unmatched. Germline V gene lookup returns CDR1 SGDLS and CDR2 YYNGEE. This CDR3 has 16 amino acids. The CDR3 nucleotides read TGTGCCAGCAGCGTAAAGGGTAGCGGGGGCACAGATACGCAGTATTTT. This sequence encodes CASSVKGSGGTDTQYF.

A note on this clonotype: A single base separates this from a much larger clone, so it may be a read error. The chain has TRBV27 and TRBJ2-7, with a tentative D call TRBD1 (5 bases). Germline CDR1 is MNHEY and CDR2 is SMNVEV (reference sequence). The V end was cut by 3 bases, the J end by 2 bases, with 14 bases between. The CDR3 is 15 residues long. The CDR3 region is CASSFSLARAYEQYF. The CDR3 region has the DNA TGTGCCAGCAGTTTTTCGCTGGCCAGGGCCTACGAGCAGTACTTC.

This clonotype was picked up many times. The chain couples TRBV7-9 to TRBJ1-6; maybe TRBD1 (5 bases). Germline CDR1 reads SEHNR; CDR2 reads FQNEAQ (reference sequence). Trimming removed 8 bases at V and 5 bases at J, with 13 bases between. The CDR3 is made up of 14 amino acids. CDR3 loop: CASSPDSHNSPLHF. As DNA, the CDR3 is TGTGCCAGCTCGCCCGACAGTCATAATTCACCCCTCCACTTT.

The V and J genes are TRBV9 and TRBJ2-7; 8 bases line up with TRBD1. Germline loops: CDR1 SGDLS, CDR2 YYNGEE. The CDR3 has 14 amino acids. Germline trimming cut 3 bases from V and 4 bases from J; bases unmatched to any gene: 6. CDR3 protein: CASSAAGGGYEQYF. Here the CDR3 DNA reads TGTGCCAGCAGCGCCGCAGGGGGCGGTTACGAGCAGTACTTC. Drawing the rest from reference TRBV9 and TRBJ2-7, the complete variable domain is DSGVTQTPKHLITATGQRVTLRCSPRSGDLSVYWYQQSLDQGLQFLIQYYNGEERAKGNILERFSAQQFPDLHSELNLSSLELGDSALYFCASSAAGGGYEQYFGPGTRLTVT.

The chain links TRBV6-5 to TRBJ2-1; tentatively, D is TRBD2 (5 bases). Between the trimmed V and J ends, which lost 2 bases and 10 bases, there was a span of 6 bases. The CDR3 contains 11 residues. The germline V gene has CDR1 MNHEY and CDR2 SVGAGI. The CDR3 spells CASSYLAEQFF. CDR3 nucleotides: TGTGCCAGCAGTTACCTAGCCGAGCAGTTCTTC.

This clonotype was recorded at least ten times. V and J are TRBV3-1 and TRBJ2-7; TRBD1 matches 9 bases. The germline V gene encodes CDR1 LGHDT and CDR2 YNNKEL (reference sequence). The CDR3 length is 14 residues. V lost 5 bases to trimming and J lost 1 base; unmatched junction nucleotides: 3. The CDR3 is CASSDGTGSYEQYF. The CDR3 DNA is TGTGCCAGCAGCGACGGGACAGGGTCCTACGAGCAGTACTTC.

The table lists this clonotype with a few counts. The chain employs TRBV5-1 and TRBJ2-2; D unresolved. Germline CDR1 and CDR2: SGHRS and YFSETQ. Deletions cut 7 bases from V and 7 bases from J, with 11 bases between. This CDR3 is built from 12 residues. The CDR3 DNA reads as TGCGCCAGCCGGGCCAATCACGGGGAGCTGTTTTTT. Its protein product is CASRANHGELFF.

The J gene is TRBJ2-7, the V gene TRBV28, with D unclear. The V gene's germline CDR1 is MDHEN and CDR2 SYDVKM. The V end was cut by 5 bases, the J end by 6 bases, with 8 bases between. This CDR3 spans 11 amino acids. The CDR3 DNA reads as TGTGCCAGCAGTCCGGGCACCGAGCAGTACTTC. As protein: CASSPGTEQYF.

This clonotype was seen at least ten times. The V and J genes are TRBV29-1 and TRBJ1-1, with 7 bases matching TRBD1. The CDR3 length is 14 residues. Germline V gene sequence: CDR1 SQVTM, CDR2 ANQGSEA. V shed 5 bases and J 1 base; nucleotides not matched to a gene: 7. The CDR3 nucleotides read TGCAGCGTTCTTACCGGGACAGCGAACACTGAAGCTTTCTTT. Protein: CSVLTGTANTEAFF.

The CDR3 region is CARSGQGVENEQYF. The CDR3 coding sequence is TGTGCCAGGAGCGGACAGGGAGTGGAGAACGAGCAGTACTTC. V usage is TRBV2 and J usage is TRBJ2-7; 8 bases map to TRBD1. J was trimmed by 5 bases and V by 9 bases; bases with no gene match: 12. The CDR3 spans 14 residues. Germline V gene lookup returns CDR1 SNHLY and CDR2 FYNNEI.

There are a few counts of this clonotype. The chain couples TRBV5-1 to TRBJ2-1, with 10 bases identical to TRBD2. Germline V CDR1 and CDR2: SGHRS, YFSETQ. The CDR3 length is 15 residues. After removal of 0 bases from V and 3 bases from J, the junction contained 0 bases not matched to a gene. CDR3 protein: CASSLGTSGYNEQFF. CDR3 in DNA: TGCGCCAGCAGCTTGGGGACTAGCGGCTACAATGAGCAGTTCTTC. The whole variable domain, remainder taken from reference TRBV5-1 and TRBJ2-1, is KAGVTQTPRYLIKTRGQQVTLSCSPISGHRSVSWYQQTPGQGLQFLFEYFSETQRNKGNFPGRFSGRQFSNSRSEMNVSTLELGDSALYLCASSLGTSGYNEQFFGPGTRLTVL.

This rearrangement joins TRBV11-2 to TRBJ1-5; no firm D call. Germline V gene sequence: CDR1 SGHAT, CDR2 FQNNGV. The germline V and J ends were trimmed by 1 base and 1 base, with 8 bases remaining between them. The CDR3 has 15 amino acids. The CDR3 DNA reads as TGTGCCAGCAGCTTAGCTCCCCGCAGCAATCAGCCCCAGCATTTT. It is translated as CASSLAPRSNQPQHF.

This clonotype appeared many times. The chain is built from TRBV27 and TRBJ2-5, with D perhaps assigned TRBD1 or TRBD2 (7 bases each). This CDR3 is built from 14 residues. V gave up 6 bases and J gave up 5 bases, with 16 bases separating them. CDR1 and CDR2 from the germline V gene are MNHEY and SMNVEV (reference sequence). The CDR3 sequence is CASRIREGAETQYF. Written as DNA, the CDR3 is TGTGCCAGCAGAATAAGGGAGGGGGCCGAGACCCAGTACTTC.

The chain joins TRBV5-1 to TRBJ1-2, with D possibly TRBD1 on 6 matching bases. Per germline, CDR1 SGHRS and CDR2 YFSETQ. The CDR3 length is 12 residues. Trimming removed 9 bases at V and 4 bases at J, with 13 bases between. CDR3 sequence reads: CATSTGTYGYTF. The DNA of the CDR3 is TGCGCCACTTCGACAGGAACCTATGGCTACACCTTC.

This clonotype was recorded only once. The chain recombines TRBV29-1 with TRBJ1-1, with 7 bases lining up with TRBD1. The V segment lost 6 bases and the J segment 0 bases; nucleotides outside the gene matches: 7. This CDR3 contains 14 residues. Germline CDR1 and CDR2: SQVTM and ANQGSEA. The CDR3 reads CSVEGQQVNTEAFF. The DNA for the CDR3 is TGCAGCGTGGAGGGACAGCAAGTGAACACTGAAGCTTTCTTT.

In this sample, this clonotype turned up a few times. The chain combines TRBV18 with TRBJ2-5, with D possibly being TRBD1 or TRBD2 (5 bases each). The CDR3 has 13 amino acids. Trimming removed 6 bases from V and 3 bases from J, with 11 bases in between. Germline values: CDR1 KGHSH, CDR2 LQKENI. Written as DNA, the CDR3 is TGTGCCAGCTCCTACGGGGCAGAAGAGACCCAGTACTTC. Residues: CASSYGAEETQYF. The complete variable domain, with remaining parts taken from reference TRBV18 and TRBJ2-5, reads NAGVMQNPRHLVRRRGQEARLRCSPMKGHSHVYWYRQLPEEGLKFMVYLQKENIIDESGMPKERFSAEFPKEGPSILRIQQVVRGDSAAYFCASSYGAEETQYFGPGTRLLVL.

The sample holds a few counts of this clonotype. The J gene is TRBJ2-2, the V gene TRBV3-1; the D is unclear. The length of the CDR3 is 13 residues. V was clipped by 1 base and J by 8 bases, with 8 bases between them. From germline, CDR1 is LGHDT and CDR2 YNNKEL (reference sequence). CDR3 DNA: TGTGCCAGCAGCCAAGCTGTCCCGGGGGAGCTGTTTTTT. Protein: CASSQAVPGELFF.

This clonotype has ten or more counts. The chain carries TRBV19 and TRBJ2-4; D ambiguous. Germline values: CDR1 LNHDA, CDR2 SQIVND (reference sequence). CDR3 length: 16 residues. Trimming removed 7 bases from V and 0 bases from J, with 16 bases in between. The CDR3 DNA is TGTGCCAGTACCTCGACCGGAACGATAGCCAAAAACATTCAGTACTTC. The encoded protein is CASTSTGTIAKNIQYF.

Ten or more counts support this clonotype. The chain carries TRBV5-5 and TRBJ2-6, with D possibly matching TRBD2 (6 bases). Germline CDR1 reads SGHKS; CDR2 reads YYEKEE (reference sequence). V lost 7 bases and J 0 bases, leaving 11 bases between the germline ends. The CDR3 covers 15 residues. The CDR3 nucleotides are TGTGCCAGCGGAGGGTTTAGCTCTGGGGCCAACGTCCTGACTTTC. Translating it yields CASGGFSSGANVLTF.

A few counts support this clonotype. The J gene is TRBJ1-1, the V gene TRBV15; D ambiguous. The CDR3 length is 16 residues. Germline V gene data show CDR1 as LNHNV and CDR2 as YYDKDF (reference sequence). The V and J ends lost 3 bases and 1 base respectively, with 15 bases between them. This chain's CDR3 is CATSSGQVGKNTEAFF. The CDR3 DNA reads TGTGCCACCAGCAGTGGGCAGGTGGGTAAGAACACTGAAGCTTTCTTT.